The TCR beta chain described here comes from a study of blood T cells in healthy people across ages. This clonotype was observed a few times. A J-beta primer mix and a sample-barcoded 5' primer were used in a second PCR of about 7 to 12 cycles. TCRdb re-called the 5' RACE reads through MiXCR, storing one row per CDR3 protein. Among around 1.5 million distinct CDR3 sequences, 30% to 35% were seen once, and the ten largest hold about 11%. Germline lookup yields CDR1 LGHDT and CDR2 YNNKEL (reference sequence). V lost 2 bases and J lost 6; bases outside the gene matches: 10. The length of the CDR3 is 16 residues.

This chain connects TRBV3-1 to TRBJ2-1; 7 bases line up with TRBD1. The origin of this receptor is a woman aged 25-40 years in good health. Sequenced sample: blood. CDR3 nucleotide sequence: TGTGCCAGCAGCCAAATACAGGGGACGTGGGGCAATGAGCAGTTCTTC. Protein product: CASSQIQGTWGNEQFF.